The 18 T cell receptor beta chains below all came from one sample that was sequenced in a study of shared clonotypes between healthy human individuals. Sequencing used immunoSEQ multiplex PCR; TCRdb keeps in-frame clones, though not all of them. The repertoire holds about 490,000 clones, with around 80% as singletons. Sequenced material: PBMCs. The source is a woman aged 40 to 50 in good health. Some clones in this sample may be carry-over from other donors' samples.

The genes are TRBV5-1 and TRBJ2-5; D is ambiguous. Germline V gene data show CDR1 as SGHRS and CDR2 as YFSETQ. This CDR3 comprises 13 residues. V gave up 0 bases and J gave up 5 bases, with 8 bases separating them. The CDR3 region is CASSLGMRETQYF. DNA for the CDR3: TGCGCCAGCAGCTTGGGGATGCGGGAGACCCAGTACTTC.

This sequence joins TRBV5-8 and TRBJ1-1; D is perhaps TRBD1 (5 bases). This CDR3 has 15 residues. The germline V gene encodes CDR1 SGHTS and CDR2 YDEGEE. V was trimmed by 0 bases and J by 0 bases, leaving 9 bases between them. The CDR3 spells CASSLVGVMNTEAFF. CDR3 coding DNA: TGTGCCAGCAGCTTGGTGGGGGTTATGAACACTGAAGCTTTCTTT. The full variable domain, with the rest looked up from reference TRBV5-8 and TRBJ1-1, is EAGVTQSPTHLIKTRGQQATLRCSPISGHTSVYWYQQALGLGLQFLLWYDEGEERNRGNFPPRFSGRQFPNYSSELNVNALELEDSALYLCASSLVGVMNTEAFFGQGTRLTVV.

CDR3 sequence (DNA): TGTGCCACCGGGGCTAGCGGGAGGTCCAATGAGCAGTTCTTC. Protein sequence: CATGASGRSNEQFF. The chain combines TRBV10-3 with TRBJ2-1; TRBD2 matches 11 bases. Per the germline V gene, CDR1 is ENHRY and CDR2 is SYGVKD. CDR3 length equals 14 residues. The junction had 8 bases not matched to a gene; V was cut back by 10 bases and J by 6 bases.

The genes are TRBV7-2 and TRBJ1-1; 7 nucleotides line up with TRBD1. Trimming removed 4 bases from V and 1 base from J; junction bases left unmatched: 6. The germline V gene has CDR1 SGHTA and CDR2 FQGNSA. CDR3 length equals 15 residues. The CDR3 region has the DNA TGTGCCAGCAGCTGGGCAACAGGGGAGAACACTGAAGCTTTCTTT. Its protein is CASSWATGENTEAFF. The full variable domain, in which reference TRBV7-2 and TRBJ1-1 provide the parts outside the CDR3, is GAGVSQSPSNKVTEKGKDVELRCDPISGHTALYWYRQSLGQGLEFLIYFQGNSAPDKSGLPSDRFSAERTGGSVSTLTIQRTQQEDSAVYLCASSWATGENTEAFFGQGTRLTVV.

Points on this clone: Given a far larger clone just one base away, this is likely a sequencing read error. Other DNA variants within this sample encode the same CDR3. V usage is TRBV30 and J usage is TRBJ2-1; 8 nucleotides agree with TRBD2. After removal of 0 bases from V and 5 bases from J, the junction contained 12 bases not matched to a gene. Per the germline V gene, CDR1 is GTSNPN and CDR2 is SVGIG (reference sequence). This CDR3 has 17 residues. CDR3 protein: CAWSVSPGGLADNEQFF. The CDR3 bases are TGTGCCTGGAGTGTTTCCCCGGGGGGGCTAGCGGACAATGAGCAGTTCTTC.

The J gene is TRBJ1-1, the V gene TRBV11-2, with D possibly being TRBD1 (5 bases). Germline values: CDR1 SGHAT, CDR2 FQNNGV. The ends were cut back, 5 bases at V and 8 bases at J, with 9 bases in the middle. This CDR3 spans 11 amino acids. DNA for the CDR3: TGTGCCAGCAGCATAGCAGGGGAAGCTTTCTTT. Translated: CASSIAGEAFF.

This chain joins TRBV6-6 and TRBJ2-1; no definite D call. Germline lookup yields CDR1 MNHNY and CDR2 SVGAGI (reference sequence). The V and J ends lost 0 bases and 8 bases respectively, with 5 bases between them. The CDR3 totals 12 residues. CDR3: CASSYSSHEQFF. The CDR3 nucleotides read TGTGCCAGCAGTTACTCGTCCCATGAGCAGTTCTTC.

The gene calls are TRBV4-1 and TRBJ2-7; 8 nucleotides align to TRBD1. The germline V gene has CDR1 MGHRA and CDR2 YSYEKL. The CDR3 loop spans 16 amino acids. After removal of 3 bases from V and 6 bases from J, the junction contained 13 bases not matched to a gene. CDR3 DNA: TGCGCCAGCAGCCACCCCTTCGGACAGGGAGTGGGCGAGCAGTACTTC. Translated, it gives CASSHPFGQGVGEQYF.

The chain carries TRBV5-8 and TRBJ1-5, with 9 positions matching TRBD1. The CDR3 is made up of 18 amino acids. CDR1 and CDR2 from the germline V gene are SGHTS and YDEGEE. Unmatched junction bases numbered 15, after V lost 4 bases and J lost 4 bases. The CDR3, as DNA: TGTGCCAGCAGCCATGGACTCATGGGACAGGGCCTGAATCAGCCCCAGCATTTT. As protein: CASSHGLMGQGLNQPQHF.

J is TRBJ1-2 and V is TRBV7-2; TRBD1 agrees at 7 bases. The CDR3 sequence is 18 residues long. CDR1 SGHTA and CDR2 FQGNSA come from the germline V gene. The V and J ends lost 5 bases and 4 bases, in that order; junction bases with no gene match: 19. CDR3 region: CASSHATPDRVPGYGYTF. The CDR3 DNA sequence: TGTGCCAGCAGCCACGCCACCCCTGACAGGGTTCCTGGCTATGGCTACACCTTC.

This clone has just one count. This chain joins TRBV15 and TRBJ1-2; D is uncertain. V shed 1 base and J shed 4 bases, with 10 bases lying between them. The CDR3 is made up of 14 amino acids. The germline V gene has CDR1 LNHNV and CDR2 YYDKDF (reference sequence). The CDR3 DNA is TGTGCCACCAGCAGAGGGACCGTGGGCTATGGCTACACCTTC. Translating it yields CATSRGTVGYGYTF.

This clone appeared many times. Other DNA sequences of this sample code for an identical CDR3. The CDR3 DNA sequence: TGTGCCAGTAGTATAACAGGGACCTACGAGCAGTACTTC. The encoded protein is CASSITGTYEQYF. V gene TRBV19 combines with J gene TRBJ2-7; D is possibly TRBD1 (6 bases). V was pared by 2 bases and J by 2 bases, with 7 bases between. The CDR3 contains 13 residues. Per germline, CDR1 LNHDA and CDR2 SQIVND (reference sequence).

This rearrangement joins TRBV7-2 to TRBJ2-5, with 9 bases matching TRBD2. The CDR3 length is 16 residues. Germline loops: CDR1 SGHTA, CDR2 FQGNSA. V shed 1 base and J 2 bases; nucleotides not matched to a gene: 5. CDR3 in DNA: TGTGCCAGCAGCTTAGGGGTTAGCGGGAGACAAGAGACCCAGTACTTC. Translation: CASSLGVSGRQETQYF.

This clone has just a few counts. The gene calls are TRBV28 and TRBJ1-5, with a possible D match to TRBD1 (5 bases). Trimming left V 3 bases short and J 3 bases short, with 12 bases between. Germline V gene sequence: CDR1 MDHEN, CDR2 SYDVKM. The CDR3 has 15 amino acids. CDR3 amino acids: CASSFPPGHNQPQHF. The CDR3 nucleotides are TGTGCCAGCAGTTTCCCTCCAGGGCACAATCAGCCCCAGCATTTT.

V gene TRBV6-6 combines with J gene TRBJ1-5; maybe TRBD1 (6 bases). The germline V gene has CDR1 MNHNY and CDR2 SVGAGI (reference sequence). Trimming left V 6 bases short and J 0 bases short, with 12 bases between. CDR3 size: 15 residues. In DNA form, the CDR3 reads TGTGCCAGCAGCCCCCAACAGGGTAGCAATCAGCCCCAGCATTTT. This translates into CASSPQQGSNQPQHF.

The CDR3 DNA is TGCGCCAGCAGCTTGGGACTAGCGGGGCCGTACGAGCAGTACTTC. It codes for CASSLGLAGPYEQYF. V and J are TRBV5-1 and TRBJ2-7; 11 nucleotides agree with TRBD2. V was pared by 0 bases and J by 4 bases, with 3 bases of the junction left unmatched. This CDR3 has 15 residues. From germline, CDR1 is SGHRS and CDR2 YFSETQ.

The chain is built from TRBV28 and TRBJ2-5, with D uncertain. The V end was cut by 2 bases, the J end by 6 bases, with 7 bases between. Germline lookup yields CDR1 MDHEN and CDR2 SYDVKM. This CDR3 comprises 12 residues. The CDR3 DNA is TGTGCCAGCAGTTTAAATGTTCAGACCCAGTACTTC. Translating it yields CASSLNVQTQYF.

The J gene is TRBJ2-2, the V gene TRBV7-3; D might be TRBD2 (5 bases). Trimming took 5 bases from V and 3 from J, leaving 16 bases between them. This CDR3 is built from 16 residues. Germline V gene data show CDR1 as SGHTA and CDR2 as FQGTGA. The CDR3 bases are TGTGCCAGCAGCCCCCGTGCAGGTAGCGACACCGGGGAGCTGTTTTTT. Its protein product is CASSPRAGSDTGELFF.